The rows below give T cell receptor beta chains drawn from one sample of a study of T cells in localized non-small cell lung cancer. Profiled with immunoSEQ multiplex PCR; TCRdb holds only in-frame clones, not every one. The repertoire consists of some 30,000 clones, with 80% to 95% occurring once and the leading ten covering 12%. The sequenced sample was peripheral blood mononuclear cells, obtained before any cancer treatment. The source is a female donor of 60 years or more with stage II lung adenocarcinoma. Each CDR3 is given with its conserved first and last residue. A D gene is named only where the DNA matches it firmly. A clone size is listed for some rows: how often the clone was seen (once, few, many), or a class if it is expanded.

cdr3_nt	cdr3_aa	clone_size	v_call	j_call	d_call
TGTGCCAGCAGCAAGGGGGGACAGCCGAATAACTATGGCTACACCTTC	CASSKGGQPNNYGYTF	-	TRBV25-1	TRBJ1-2	TRBD1
TGTGCCAGCAGCTCCTCCCCTGTGGGGACCCAGTACTTC	CASSSSPVGTQYF	-	TRBV7-9	TRBJ2-5	-
TGTGCCAGCGCGACAGGGGACCTACTCACAGATACGCAGTATTTT	CASATGDLLTDTQYF	-	TRBV7-9	TRBJ2-3	TRBD1
TGTGCCAGCAGCCCCGGACAGGGTAGTGACACTGAAGCTTTCTTT	CASSPGQGSDTEAFF	once	TRBV9	TRBJ1-1	TRBD1
TGCGCCAGCAGCTTGAATGCGAAATCGAACACCGGGGAGCTGTTTTTT	CASSLNAKSNTGELFF	-	TRBV5-1	TRBJ2-2	-
TGTGCCAGCAGCTTAGATGGGGGCTACACAGATACGCAGTATTTT	CASSLDGGYTDTQYF	-	TRBV11-2	TRBJ2-3	-
TGCGCCAGCACCAACAGCTATGAAAAACTGTTTTTT	CASTNSYEKLFF	-	TRBV5-1	TRBJ1-4	-
TGTGCCAGCAGCCAAGAATGGAATGGCTACACCTTC	CASSQEWNGYTF	-	TRBV14	TRBJ1-2	-
TGTGCCAGCAGACAAGACAGGGGTTTTAATCAGCCCCAGCATTTT	CASRQDRGFNQPQHF	large	TRBV6-5	TRBJ1-5	TRBD1
TGTGCCAGCAGTTCGACACTAGCGGGAGTTGGTGGAGATACGCAGTATTTT	CASSSTLAGVGGDTQYF	once	TRBV27	TRBJ2-3	TRBD2
TGTGCCAGCAGCGTAGTAAGGGATGGCACTGAAGCTTTCTTT	CASSVVRDGTEAFF	-	TRBV9	TRBJ1-1	-
TGTGCCAGCACTGACAGGGAGGGAGCCTACGAGCAGTACTTC	CASTDREGAYEQYF	few	TRBV21-1	TRBJ2-7	-
TGTGCCAGCAGCTTGGCCCGAAGCACAGATACGCAGTATTTT	CASSLARSTDTQYF	-	TRBV5-4	TRBJ2-3	-
TGTGCCAGCAGCGTAGATACTAGCGGGTACCAAGAGACCCAGTACTTC	CASSVDTSGYQETQYF	once	TRBV9	TRBJ2-5	TRBD2
TGCGCCAGCAGCCAAGGGACAGGGGGCTATTCACCCCTCCACTTT	CASSQGTGGYSPLHF	-	TRBV4-1	TRBJ1-6	TRBD1
TGTGCCAGCAGCAACAGGGGGAGGAAATCAGAAGGCTACACCTTC	CASSNRGRKSEGYTF	-	TRBV11-3	TRBJ1-2	TRBD1
TGCAGCGTTGACAGGGTCGATGAGCAGTTCTTC	CSVDRVDEQFF	once	TRBV29-1	TRBJ2-1	-
TGTGCCAGCACCCTAGGGAGGGCCTACGACGAGCAGTACTTC	CASTLGRAYDEQYF	once	TRBV7-2	TRBJ2-7	TRBD2
TGCAGCGTTGCCAGGGTCGGCACTGAAGCTTTCTTT	CSVARVGTEAFF	few	TRBV29-1	TRBJ1-1	-
TGTGCCAGCGGGGGGAACTCTGGAAACACCATATATTTT	CASGGNSGNTIYF	-	TRBV6-1	TRBJ1-3	-
TGTGCCAGCAGTTCCGAGGGTAGAAACACCATATATTTT	CASSSEGRNTIYF	-	TRBV27	TRBJ1-3	-
TGTGCCAGTGCGGGGGGGAAGAACACTGAAGCTTTCTTT	CASAGGKNTEAFF	-	TRBV7-2	TRBJ1-1	-